Each of the 16 T cell receptor beta chains below was sequenced from the same sample in a study of blood T cells in healthy people across ages. PCR was performed a second time for roughly 7 to 11 cycles using a sample-barcoded 5' primer and a J-beta primer mix. TCRdb re-derived calls from the 5' RACE reads in MiXCR, one entry per CDR3 protein. The sample has around 1,900,000 distinct CDR3 sequences, roughly two fifths seen once; the top ten hold roughly 23%. Sequencing was performed on blood. The receptor source for this set is a human donor in good health.

This clonotype was seen a handful of times. The rearrangement links TRBV5-5 to TRBJ2-1, with 11 bases that match TRBD2. The germline gives CDR1 SGHKS, CDR2 YYEKEE (reference sequence). The CDR3 sequence is 16 residues long. V lost 6 bases and J lost 4; bases outside the gene matches: 9. The CDR3 protein is CASTPTSGAMYNEQFF. The DNA for the CDR3 is TGTGCCAGCACCCCGACTAGCGGGGCCATGTACAATGAGCAGTTCTTC.

A few counts support this clonotype. The germline gene is not matched at one end of the junction; a read error may be the cause. The chain carries TRBV20-1 and TRBJ2-5; maybe TRBD1 (6 bases). CDR1 and CDR2 (germline): DFQATT, SNEGSKA (reference sequence). This CDR3 region has 15 residues. This CDR3 reads CSVRPPTGYQGTQYF. CDR3 coding DNA: TGCAGTGTTAGGCCCCCCACAGGGTACCAAGGGACCCAGTACTTC.

This clonotype was seen only a few times. CDR3 sequence (DNA): TGCGCCAGCAGCTTTGACTTGGGGTCTAACTCTGGAAACACCATATATTTT. Its translation is CASSFDLGSNSGNTIYF. The genes are TRBV5-1 and TRBJ1-3; no firm D call. This CDR3 is 17 amino acids long. The V gene lost 2 bases and the J gene lost 0 bases, with 15 bases spanning the gap. The germline CDR1 and CDR2 sequences are SGHRS and YFSETQ.

This clonotype was seen only a few times. V and J are TRBV7-3 and TRBJ2-5; 11 nucleotides agree with TRBD2. The CDR3 runs to 15 residues. Germline CDR1 SGHTA, CDR2 FQGTGA. The J segment lost 5 bases and the V segment lost 4 bases, leaving 6 bases of the junction unmatched. The CDR3 DNA reads TGTGCCAGCAGCTCGTTGACTAGCGGGGTGGAGACCCAGTACTTC. Amino acid sequence: CASSSLTSGVETQYF. Supplemented by reference TRBV7-3 and TRBJ2-5, the full variable domain reads GAGVSQTPSNKVTEKGKYVELRCDPISGHTALYWYRQSLGQGPEFLIYFQGTGAADDSGLPNDRFFAVRPEGSVSTLKIQRTERGDSAVYLCASSSLTSGVETQYFGPGTRLLVL.

This chain joins TRBV6-2 or TRBV6-3 and TRBJ2-7, with 9 bases lining up with TRBD1. The germline V gene encodes CDR1 MNHEY and CDR2 SVGEGT. Unmatched junction bases numbered 7, after V lost 7 bases and J lost 3 bases. The CDR3 has 14 residues. CDR3 nucleotide sequence: TGTGCCAGCAAGGAGACAGGGGGTATCTACGAGCAGTACTTC. Translating it yields CASKETGGIYEQYF.

Points on this clonotype: The junction differs from germline at one of its ends, possibly a read error. The chain is built from TRBV6-2 or TRBV6-3 and TRBJ2-7, with TRBD1 matching over 8 bases. CDR3 length equals 14 residues. Germline V gene sequence: CDR1 MNHEY, CDR2 SVGEGT. The CDR3 sequence: CTSSTTGETYEQYF. The CDR3 DNA sequence: TGTACCAGCAGTACGACAGGGGAAACCTACGAGCAGTACTTC.

This clonotype was seen only a few times. The J gene is TRBJ2-1, the V gene TRBV6-6; perhaps TRBD1 as D (7 bases). CDR3 length: 16 residues. The ends were cut back, 8 bases at V and 6 bases at J, with 23 bases in the middle. Germline CDR1 reads MNHNY; CDR2 reads SVGAGI (reference sequence). The CDR3 loop reads CASWRAGGTEGNEQFF. In nucleotides, the CDR3 is TGTGCCAGCTGGAGAGCAGGGGGGACTGAAGGCAATGAGCAGTTCTTC.

The chain has TRBV9 and TRBJ2-7; 10 nucleotides align to TRBD2. V dropped 3 bases and J dropped 3; count of bases not matched to a gene: 15. The CDR3 extends over 18 amino acids. The germline V gene has CDR1 SGDLS and CDR2 YYNGEE. The CDR3 here is CASSEVAGGPHPFYEQYF. CDR3 bases: TGTGCCAGCAGCGAGGTAGCGGGGGGCCCCCACCCTTTCTACGAGCAGTACTTC. Combining the CDR3 with reference TRBV9 and TRBJ2-7 gives the whole variable domain DSGVTQTPKHLITATGQRVTLRCSPRSGDLSVYWYQQSLDQGLQFLIQYYNGEERAKGNILERFSAQQFPDLHSELNLSSLELGDSALYFCASSEVAGGPHPFYEQYFGPGTRLTVT.

In the case of this clonotype: The germline gene is not matched at one end of the junction; a read error may be the cause. V gene TRBV6-2 or TRBV6-3 combines with J gene TRBJ1-5; D not certain. This CDR3 comprises 14 residues. Germline CDR1 reads MNHEY; CDR2 reads SVGEGT. CDR3 bases: TGTGCCAGCAGTTACACCCCATTCAATCAACCCCAGCATTTT. This codes for CASSYTPFNQPQHF.

This clonotype was seen at least ten times. The chain is built from TRBV7-3 and TRBJ1-2; maybe TRBD1 (6 bases). The germline V gene encodes CDR1 SGHTA and CDR2 FQGTGA. The CDR3 has 13 residues. Trimming removed 5 bases from V and 4 bases from J, with 11 bases in between. The CDR3 nucleotides read TGTGCCAGCAGCCAACAGGGTCGCTATGGCTACACCTTC. Amino acid sequence: CASSQQGRYGYTF.

This clonotype has only a few counts. The chain couples TRBV29-1 to TRBJ2-7, with 8 positions matching TRBD1. J was trimmed by 2 bases and V by 0 bases; bases with no gene match: 3. This CDR3 has 14 amino acids. Germline V gene sequence: CDR1 SQVTM, CDR2 ANQGSEA. The CDR3 nucleotides are TGCAGCGTTGAAGATCCGGACAGGGCCTACGAGCAGTACTTC. This gives the protein CSVEDPDRAYEQYF.

This chain connects TRBV7-2 to TRBJ2-3, with D hard to call. CDR1 and CDR2 (germline): SGHTA, FQGNSA. V was shortened by 1 base and J by 6 bases, with 11 bases between the two germline ends. There are 14 residues in the CDR3. CDR3 sequence (DNA): TGTGCCAGCAGCTTAGTAGGTTGGGGTGATACGCAGTATTTT. As protein: CASSLVGWGDTQYF. The full variable domain, in which reference TRBV7-2 and TRBJ2-3 provide the parts outside the CDR3, is GAGVSQSPSNKVTEKGKDVELRCDPISGHTALYWYRQSLGQGLEFLIYFQGNSAPDKSGLPSDRFSAERTGGSVSTLTIQRTQQEDSAVYLCASSLVGWGDTQYFGPGTRLTVL.

This CDR3 is CAISVELVWMDTQYF. DNA of the CDR3: TGTGCCATCAGTGTGGAACTCGTGTGGATGGATACGCAGTATTTT. The J gene is TRBJ2-3, the V gene TRBV10-3, with D hard to call. The CDR3 contains 15 residues. The V gene lost 4 bases and the J gene lost 6 bases, with 17 bases spanning the gap. Germline loops: CDR1 ENHRY, CDR2 SYGVKD.

J is TRBJ1-1 and V is TRBV7-2; the D is unclear. The CDR3 covers 13 residues. V lost 5 bases and J 7 bases, leaving 14 bases between the germline ends. Germline V gives CDR1 SGHTA, CDR2 FQGNSA. In nucleotides, the CDR3 is TGTGCCAGCAGCATCGTAGCGGCAGGTGAAGCTTTCTTT. Its translation is CASSIVAAGEAFF.

CDR3 in amino acids: CASSPGQRNSGANVLTF. For the CDR3, the DNA is TGTGCCAGTAGTCCCGGACAGCGGAACTCTGGGGCCAACGTCCTGACTTTC. V gene TRBV19 combines with J gene TRBJ2-6; the D gene is possibly TRBD1 (6 bases). V lost 5 bases and J 0 bases, leaving 14 bases between the germline ends. Germline V lookup: CDR1 LNHDA, CDR2 SQIVND (reference sequence). The CDR3 extends over 17 amino acids.

This clonotype was detected once. This chain links TRBV9 with TRBJ1-2; D is ambiguous. CDR3 length: 14 amino acids. V lost 0 bases to trimming and J lost 4 bases, with 10 bases between them. From germline, CDR1 is SGDLS and CDR2 YYNGEE. CDR3 loop: CASSVAAGRYGYTF. The CDR3 region has the DNA TGTGCCAGCAGCGTAGCCGCAGGTCGCTATGGCTACACCTTC.